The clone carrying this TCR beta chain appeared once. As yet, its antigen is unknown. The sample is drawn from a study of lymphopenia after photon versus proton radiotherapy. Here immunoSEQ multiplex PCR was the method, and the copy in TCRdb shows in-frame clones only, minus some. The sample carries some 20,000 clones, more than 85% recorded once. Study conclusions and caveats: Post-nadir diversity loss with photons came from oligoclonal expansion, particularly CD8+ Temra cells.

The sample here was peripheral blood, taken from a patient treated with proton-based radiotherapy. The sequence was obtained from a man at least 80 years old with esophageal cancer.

The CDR3: CASSFRWSGNTEAFF. The CDR3 nucleotides read TGTGCCAGCAGCTTCCGGTGGTCCGGGAACACTGAAGCTTTCTTT. The chain uses TRBV5-6 and TRBJ1-1; no firm D call. V shed 2 bases and J shed 1 base, with 12 bases lying between them. Germline CDR1 reads SGHDT; CDR2 reads YYEEEE. The CDR3 runs to 15 residues.